This T cell receptor beta chain is drawn from a study of CXCR3-negative and CXCR3-positive naive CD8 T cells (dated by TCRdb to the late 2010s). Broadly, across the study: In total, some 130 million TRB reads were obtained, corresponding to roughly 1.5 +/- 0.3 million reads per library. The diversity and physicochemical repertoire analyses included about a dozen donors pooled from two independent experiments. For the TRBV-TRBJ cluster analysis, the naive subsets came from roughly 5 donors, while the memory cells came from 3 donors. Paper-wide results and their limitations: Both naive subsets had comparably high repertoire diversity, while memory CD8+ T cells had much lower repertoire diversity. Surface CD5, linked to self-reactivity in mice, was comparable between naive subsets; TCR interaction strength was therefore also inferred from TRB CDR3 physicochemical properties. TRBV-TRBJ usage was similar between naive CXCR3-negative and CXCR3-positive cells from the same donor, while memory cells showed distinct patterns. Freshly isolated PBMCs were used for most assays because CXCR3 expression partially decreased after cryopreservation. TRB CDR3s from CXCR3-positive naive cells showed higher hydrophobicity (lower Kidera factor 4), lower energy, and higher strength and volume indices than CXCR3-negative naive cells.

CDR1 and CDR2 (SGHRS, YFSETQ) derive from the germline V gene. The CDR3 runs 16 residues from the cysteine to the phenylalanine. The protein alone is recorded here. For every CD8+ T cell subset, 300,000 cells were flow-sorted straight into RLT lysis buffer, and each subset was sorted in triplicate. Naive CD8+ T cells were defined stringently as CD45RO-CCR7+CD27+CD95- to exclude memory contaminants. Standard density gradient centrifugation was used to isolate peripheral blood mononuclear cells from buffy coats. Naive CXCR3-negative and CXCR3-positive CD8+ T cells were flow-sorted using a FACSAria III. Total RNA was extracted from sorted cells with an RNeasy Mini Kit. The reads were generated on a NextSeq 550. The Human TCR Profiling Kit (MiLaboratory) was used to prepare UMI-labeled 5' RACE TRB cDNA libraries. The full amount of extracted RNA was used for cDNA synthesis, and the full amount of resulting cDNA was used for PCR amplification. Libraries were prepared in parallel with an identical number of PCR cycles. In the paper's pipeline: About 54,000 +/- 9,700 unique UMI-labeled TRB cDNA molecules per library were extracted with MIGEC and MiXCR, with at least two reads per UMI required. An average of about 40,000 +/- 10,000 functional in-frame TRB CDR3 nucleotide clonotypes without stop codons was found per library. After downsampling to 5000 UMI-labeled TRB molecules per sample, diversity metrics such as normalized Shannon-Wiener and Chao1 were calculated in VDJtools. VDJtools was used to calculate clonotype-size-weighted physicochemical properties of the central five CDR3 residues, namely interaction energy, strength, volume and Kidera factor 4. TCRdb reprocessed the reads; each CDR3 protein sequence makes one entry, and DNA is unavailable. These V and J calls are TCRdb output, not the study's own analysis. The sample's table lists a count of around 140,000 distinct CDR3 sequences. In total, the top ten clones hold 0.25% to 0.35% of the sample.

Note on this clonotype: Its antigen remains undetermined.

This receptor was obtained from a human donor in good health. Some clones in this sample may be carry-over from other donors' samples. Sample: naive CXCR3- CD8+ T cells from blood. The label giving this sample's cell subset or site can be read as: CD45RO-CCR7+CD27+CD95- naive CD8+ T cells lacking CXCR3 (TNR3-). The sequence links TRBV5-1 to TRBJ2-7. This receptor carries the CDR3 CASSLGRVGVKYEQYF.